These 28 T cell receptor beta chains came from one sample sequenced in a study of cytomegalovirus exposure and HLA in healthy donors. The PCR made use of 60 Vbeta and 13 Jbeta primers. Sequencing was performed with immunoSEQ multiplex PCR; in TCRdb, only in-frame clones are kept and a portion is missing. The sample includes about 120,000 clones, about 81% of them seen just once. Sequenced material: PBMCs. The receptor source for this set is a middle-aged woman in good health and CMV-seropositive.

This sequence joins TRBV7-7 and TRBJ2-7; maybe TRBD2 (5 bases). The germline V and J ends were trimmed by 1 base and 1 base, with 8 bases remaining between them. CDR3 length equals 14 residues. CDR1 is SSHAT and CDR2 is FNYEAQ in the germline V gene (reference sequence). CDR3 amino acids: CASSLGTGSYEQYF. CDR3 bases: TGTGCCAGCAGCTTAGGAACGGGATCCTACGAGCAGTACTTC.

The chain is built from TRBV9 and TRBJ2-1, with a weak D call TRBD1 (6 bases). This CDR3 is 15 amino acids long. Trimming removed 2 bases at V and 1 base at J, with 10 bases between. Per the germline V gene, CDR1 is SGDLS and CDR2 is YYNGEE. The CDR3 nucleotides are TGTGCCAGCAGCGTGGACAGATCTTCCTACAATGAGCAGTTCTTC. Its protein is CASSVDRSSYNEQFF.

V gene TRBV6-5 combines with J gene TRBJ1-2; 9 bases line up with TRBD1. The CDR3 has 15 residues. CDR1 and CDR2 from the germline V gene are MNHEY and SVGAGI. V lost 2 bases to trimming and J lost 7 bases; unmatched junction nucleotides: 8. The CDR3 bases are TGTGCCAGCAGTTACCCAGCGACAGGGGGTGGTGGCTACACCTTC. This sequence encodes CASSYPATGGGGYTF.

This chain connects TRBV5-4 to TRBJ2-7, with TRBD2 matching over 7 bases. Germline CDR1 and CDR2: SGHNT and YYREEE (reference sequence). This CDR3 is built from 17 residues. The trim removed 3 bases at V and 2 bases at J, leaving 14 bases unmatched. The CDR3 coding sequence is TGTGCCAGCAGCTCGTTAGCTTCGCGGGGGATCCCCTACGAGCAGTACTTC. This sequence encodes CASSSLASRGIPYEQYF.

The chain links TRBV7-2 to TRBJ1-1, with TRBD1 as a possible D gene (5 bases). Germline assignment: CDR1 SGHTA and CDR2 FQGNSA. The CDR3 loop spans 14 amino acids. V shed 3 bases and J shed 0 bases, with 8 bases lying between them. In nucleotides, the CDR3 is TGTGCCAGCAGCTTTAGGACACTGAACACTGAAGCTTTCTTT. Residues: CASSFRTLNTEAFF.

This chain joins TRBV30 and TRBJ1-1, with 7 bases aligning to TRBD1. The CDR3 spans 15 residues. In germline, CDR1 is GTSNPN, CDR2 SVGIG (reference sequence). V lost 4 bases to trimming and J lost 0 bases; unmatched junction nucleotides: 8. The CDR3 reads CAWKQGLTVNTEAFF. CDR3 in DNA: TGTGCCTGGAAACAGGGGTTGACGGTGAACACTGAAGCTTTCTTT. Full variable domain (remainder filled in from reference TRBV30 and TRBJ1-1): SQTIHQWPATLVQPVGSPLSLECTVEGTSNPNLYWYRQAAGRGLQLLFYSVGIGQISSEVPQNLSASRPQDRQFILSSKKLLLSDSGFYLCAWKQGLTVNTEAFFGQGTRLTVV.

In DNA, the CDR3 is TGTGCCAGTAGCGACAGGGTCGGTCAGCCCCAGCATTTT. It is translated as CASSDRVGQPQHF. The genes are TRBV19 and TRBJ1-5, with TRBD1 identical over 7 bases. This CDR3 has 13 residues. V lost 6 bases, J lost 6 bases, and 5 bases stayed unmatched. Germline CDR1 LNHDA, CDR2 SQIVND (reference sequence). Using reference TRBV19 and TRBJ1-5 for the parts outside the CDR3, the full variable domain is DGGITQSPKYLFRKEGQNVTLSCEQNLNHDAMYWYRQDPGQGLRLIYYSQIVNDFQKGDIAEGYSVSREKKESFPLTVTSAQKNPTAFYLCASSDRVGQPQHFGDGTRLSIL.

Turning to this clone: Other DNA sequences within the sample encode an identical CDR3. The chain employs TRBV11-3 and TRBJ2-1, with D hard to call. V lost 4 bases and J lost 4, with 8 bases in between. Germline CDR1 is SGHNT and CDR2 is YENEEA. This CDR3 is built from 13 residues. The CDR3 region is CASSSPAYNEQFF. The DNA for the CDR3 is TGTGCCAGCAGCTCCCCAGCGTACAATGAGCAGTTCTTC.

Written as DNA, the CDR3 is TGTGCCAGCAGTTCAATGGGAACAGGTCTAATCTACGAGCAGTACTTC. This encodes CASSSMGTGLIYEQYF. V usage is TRBV6-5 and J usage is TRBJ2-5, with D possibly being TRBD1 (5 bases). The J call is in doubt because the DNA end fits TRBJ2-7 better. The CDR3 consists of 16 residues. CDR1 is MNHEY, CDR2 SVGAGI, per germline.

This clone occurred many times. The chain links TRBV2 to TRBJ1-2; D might be TRBD1 (5 bases). V was cut by 3 bases and J by 3 bases, with 14 bases left in between. CDR1 is SNHLY and CDR2 is FYNNEI in the germline V gene. The CDR3 is 15 residues long. The CDR3 DNA follows: TGTGCCAGCAGTGAGGTCGCAGGGTCGCACTATGGCTACACCTTC. Protein product: CASSEVAGSHYGYTF.

To note about this clone: In the same sample, other DNA sequences code for this CDR3. The V call is TRBV4-2, the J call TRBJ1-5; unclear D gene. The CDR3 covers 13 residues. Between the trimmed V and J ends, which lost 0 bases and 4 bases, there was a span of 4 bases. Germline V gives CDR1 LGHNA, CDR2 YNFKEQ. CDR3 sequence reads: CASSQDRNQPQHF. The CDR3 region has the DNA TGTGCCAGCAGCCAAGACAGAAATCAGCCCCAGCATTTT.

This clone was observed a few times. The V and J genes are TRBV7-8 and TRBJ2-3, with 9 bases that match TRBD2. This CDR3 spans 15 amino acids. Germline V gene lookup returns CDR1 SGHVS and CDR2 FQNEAQ. V lost 1 base and J lost 7; bases outside the gene matches: 6. CDR3 in DNA: TGTGCCAGCAGCTTAGAGGATAGCGGGGGCAATACGCAGTATTTT. Amino acids: CASSLEDSGGNTQYF.

The genes are TRBV4-1 and TRBJ2-5; TRBD1 is a possible D gene (6 bases). V dropped 0 bases and J dropped 0 bases, with 8 bases sitting between them. The CDR3 loop spans 15 amino acids. Germline V gene lookup returns CDR1 MGHRA and CDR2 YSYEKL. CDR3 in amino acids: CASSQDGQNQETQYF. The DNA of the CDR3 is TGCGCCAGCAGCCAAGATGGACAGAACCAAGAGACCCAGTACTTC.

The gene calls are TRBV6-5 and TRBJ2-1; tentative D call: TRBD2 (7 bases). Germline V gene data show CDR1 as MNHEY and CDR2 as SVGAGI. V was clipped by 0 bases and J by 9 bases, with 9 bases between them. The CDR3 consists of 13 residues. In nucleotides, the CDR3 is TGTGCCAGCAGTTACTCGAGGGGGGGTGAGCAGTTCTTC. Its translation: CASSYSRGGEQFF.

This CDR3 reads CASSLTQGVYGYTF. Here the CDR3 DNA reads TGTGCCAGCAGCTTAACACAGGGAGTCTATGGCTACACCTTC. This chain connects TRBV5-6 to TRBJ1-2; D is perhaps TRBD1 (6 bases). This CDR3 region has 14 residues. The V end was cut by 2 bases, the J end by 4 bases, with 12 bases between. Germline V gene data show CDR1 as SGHDT and CDR2 as YYEEEE.

This clone appeared a few times. The genes are TRBV7-2 and TRBJ2-5, with TRBD1 matching 12 bases. Germline V gene sequence: CDR1 SGHTA, CDR2 FQGNSA. With V trimmed by 7 bases and J by 6 bases, 21 bases remained unmatched. The CDR3 has 19 residues. The CDR3 bases are TGTGCCAGCACCCAAAGGCCCGGGACAGGGGGCGCGGCTGTAAAGACCCAGTACTTC. It is translated as CASTQRPGTGGAAVKTQYF.

The V call is TRBV19, the J call TRBJ1-2, with TRBD1 as a possible D gene (5 bases). The CDR3 is 13 amino acids. CDR1 and CDR2 (germline): LNHDA, SQIVND (reference sequence). The germline V and J ends were trimmed by 6 bases and 10 bases, with 18 bases remaining between them. The CDR3 nucleotides are TGTGCCAGTAGAGGACACCTCTTAAACGTCTACACCTTC. It codes for CASRGHLLNVYTF.

CDR3 nucleotide sequence: TGCGCCAGCAGCCGGCCGGGACAGGGGGGTTCTGGGGCCAACGTCCTGACTTTC. This codes for CASSRPGQGGSGANVLTF. The chain uses TRBV5-1 and TRBJ2-6; TRBD1 matches 11 bases. This CDR3 is 18 amino acids long. V lost 4 bases to trimming and J lost 1 base; unmatched junction nucleotides: 7. CDR1 and CDR2 from the germline V gene are SGHRS and YFSETQ.

Only a few counts were recorded for this clone. This chain uses TRBV6-5 with TRBJ2-2, with 8 bases aligning to TRBD2. CDR1 and CDR2 from the germline V gene are MNHEY and SVGAGI. The CDR3 is 14 residues long. Trimming took 2 bases from V and 7 from J; bases not matched to a gene: 3. The CDR3 spells CASSYGTRGGELFF. The CDR3 bases are TGTGCCAGCAGTTACGGGACTAGGGGCGGGGAGCTGTTTTTT.

The chain is built from TRBV4-3 and TRBJ2-7, with 10 bases identical to TRBD2. The length of the CDR3 is 16 residues. J gave up 2 bases and V 0 bases, and 4 bases lay outside the gene matches. Per germline, CDR1 LGHNA and CDR2 YSLEER. The CDR3 region is CASSQEGLAGAYEQYF. The CDR3 bases are TGCGCCAGCAGCCAAGAAGGTCTAGCGGGGGCCTACGAGCAGTACTTC.

This chain joins TRBV6-1 and TRBJ1-5; possible D gene TRBD1, 5 bases. CDR1 and CDR2 (germline): MNHNS, SASEGT. The V gene lost 0 bases and the J gene lost 2 bases, with 11 bases spanning the gap. The CDR3 sequence is 16 residues long. Here the CDR3 reads CASSEAIVRGNQPQHF. CDR3 bases: TGTGCCAGCAGTGAAGCCATTGTCAGGGGCAATCAGCCCCAGCATTTT.

V usage is TRBV5-1 and J usage is TRBJ2-3; 7 nucleotides agree with TRBD1. Per germline, CDR1 SGHRS and CDR2 YFSETQ. The CDR3 loop spans 15 amino acids. V was clipped by 3 bases and J by 4 bases; unmatched bases: 8. CDR3 nucleotide sequence: TGCGCCAGCAGCTCAGGACAGGTTCGGGCAGATACGCAGTATTTT. It yields the protein CASSSGQVRADTQYF.

The rearrangement uses TRBV9 and TRBJ1-3, with 10 bases identical to TRBD1. The germline CDR1 and CDR2 sequences are SGDLS and YYNGEE. The V and J ends lost 0 bases and 7 bases, in that order; junction bases with no gene match: 1. The CDR3 consists of 14 residues. CDR3 in amino acids: CASSVGGQGNTIYF. The CDR3 DNA sequence: TGTGCCAGCAGCGTAGGGGGACAGGGGAACACCATATATTTT.

V usage is TRBV6-6 and J usage is TRBJ1-1; D is unresolved. This CDR3 is 11 amino acids long. Germline loops: CDR1 MNHNY, CDR2 SVGAGI (reference sequence). V dropped 7 bases and J dropped 4 bases, with 7 bases sitting between them. CDR3 region: CASTVATEAFF. In DNA, the CDR3 is TGTGCCAGCACAGTGGCCACTGAAGCTTTCTTT.

The chain combines TRBV5-4 with TRBJ2-3, with D tentatively TRBD1 (6 bases). Germline-derived CDR1 and CDR2 are SGHNT and YYREEE (reference sequence). CDR3 length: 16 amino acids. The V and J ends lost 1 base and 6 bases respectively, with 18 bases between them. The CDR3 is CASSLRDTGATDTQYF. The DNA of the CDR3 is TGTGCCAGCAGCTTGAGGGACACTGGGGCTACGGATACGCAGTATTTT.

The chain links TRBV27 to TRBJ2-7; 8 bases are shared with TRBD2. There are 14 residues in the CDR3. V was clipped by 3 bases and J by 2 bases; unmatched bases: 3. Germline CDR1 and CDR2: MNHEY and SMNVEV (reference sequence). This chain's CDR3 is CASSLSGGTYEQYF. DNA of the CDR3: TGTGCCAGCAGTTTGAGCGGGGGCACCTACGAGCAGTACTTC.

The chain combines TRBV28 with TRBJ2-6, with 11 bases matching TRBD2. Germline V gene data show CDR1 as MDHEN and CDR2 as SYDVKM. This CDR3 is built from 20 residues. After removal of 4 bases from V and 4 bases from J, the junction contained 15 bases not matched to a gene. CDR3 residues: CASSSTPTSGISLGANVLTF. DNA for the CDR3: TGTGCCAGCAGTTCTACTCCGACTAGCGGGATTTCCCTGGGGGCCAACGTCCTGACTTTC.

The chain employs TRBV30 and TRBJ2-6; a weak D match, TRBD2 (5 bases). V lost 2 bases to trimming and J lost 4 bases, with 15 bases between them. The germline V gene encodes CDR1 GTSNPN and CDR2 SVGIG (reference sequence). The CDR3 has 16 residues. The CDR3 is CAWSTQTRGGANVLTF. The CDR3 region has the DNA TGTGCCTGGAGTACCCAGACCCGGGGAGGGGCCAACGTCCTGACTTTC.